Presented here are 5 T cell receptor beta chains from one specimen sequenced in a study of blood T cell repertoires in COVID-19. This table comes from immunoSEQ multiplex PCR, and its TCRdb copy is limited to in-frame clones, with some not included. The sample records 250,000 to 300,000 clones, 75% to 90% being singletons. The sample was peripheral blood. Every receptor here comes from a woman aged 35 to 49 who had recovered from COVID-19.

The chain couples TRBV23-1 to TRBJ1-5; a possible D gene is TRBD1 (5 bases). TRBV23-1 has ORF status, its function being uncertain. Trimming removed 5 bases from V and 0 bases from J, with 14 bases in between. The CDR3 is made up of 16 amino acids. This chain's CDR3 is CASSSLGGTSNQPQHF. The DNA for the CDR3 is TGCGCCAGCAGTTCGCTCGGGGGGACTAGCAATCAGCCCCAGCATTTT.

V usage is TRBV28 and J usage is TRBJ2-1; D is unclear. CDR1 MDHEN and CDR2 SYDVKM come from the germline V gene. V lost 5 bases, J lost 9 bases, and 11 bases lay in between. There are 12 residues in the CDR3. CDR3 nucleotide sequence: TGTGCCAGCAGTCCACAGTTCTCTGAGCAGTTCTTC. It translates to CASSPQFSEQFF.

The rearrangement uses TRBV9 and TRBJ2-2; D not certain. Germline assignment: CDR1 SGDLS and CDR2 YYNGEE. V gave up 0 bases and J gave up 7 bases, with 7 bases separating them. This CDR3 is 13 amino acids long. DNA for the CDR3: TGTGCCAGCAGCGTAGTGGAGAGCGGGGAGCTGTTTTTT. This encodes CASSVVESGELFF.

The chain couples TRBV28 to TRBJ2-3; D gene unclear. The V end was cut by 2 bases, the J end by 2 bases, with 11 bases between. In germline, CDR1 is MDHEN, CDR2 SYDVKM. The CDR3 runs to 15 residues. CDR3 residues: CASSLQSDITDTQYF. The CDR3 bases are TGTGCCAGCAGTTTACAGTCCGATATCACAGATACGCAGTATTTT.

V and J are TRBV3-1 (or the pseudogene TRBV3-2) and TRBJ2-7, with 9 bases fitting TRBD2. Germline values: CDR1 LGHDT, CDR2 YNNKEL (reference sequence). Unmatched junction bases numbered 4, after V lost 8 bases and J lost 2 bases. The length of the CDR3 is 13 residues. The CDR3 DNA reads as TGTGCCAGCGAGCTAGCGGGAACCTACGAGCAGTACTTC. Its translation is CASELAGTYEQYF.